One sample yielded the 19 T cell receptor beta chains listed below, sequenced in a study of OX40 agonist ivuxolimab in advanced cancers. Sequencing was performed with immunoSEQ multiplex PCR; in TCRdb, only in-frame clones are kept and a portion is missing. The table lists some 76,000 clones, approximately 86% of them singletons. The sequenced sample was CD4+ or CD8+ T cells sorted from blood, obtained in a trial of the OX40 agonist ivuxolimab. The receptors derive from an adult with an advanced solid tumor such as melanoma, head and neck, liver or kidney cancer.

The chain has TRBV11-1 and TRBJ1-2; 10 bases agree with TRBD1. Germline CDR1 reads SGHAT; CDR2 reads FQDESV (reference sequence). The CDR3 covers 19 residues. Trimming cost V 3 bases and J 5 bases; bases outside gene matches: 18. CDR3 amino acids: CASSFAATGGSQGGYGYTF. The CDR3 DNA sequence: TGTGCCAGCAGCTTCGCCGCGACAGGGGGCTCCCAAGGGGGATATGGCTACACCTTC.

This clone was seen a single time. V is TRBV6-1 and J is TRBJ2-3; D gene unclear. This CDR3 has 13 amino acids. Trimming shortened V by 3 bases and J by 14 bases, and 18 bases separated the two germline ends. Germline V gene lookup returns CDR1 MNHNS and CDR2 SASEGT. The CDR3 coding sequence is TGTGCCAGCAGTGACGGGCAGCGTGTTCAGCTGTATTTT. It yields the protein CASSDGQRVQLYF.

The genes are TRBV18 and TRBJ2-2, with D perhaps TRBD1 (6 bases). The CDR3 contains 15 residues. V lost 4 bases and J 8 bases, leaving 17 bases between the germline ends. Germline CDR1 KGHSH, CDR2 LQKENI. CDR3 bases: TGTGCCAGCTCACAGCAGGGGATCCCACCGGGGGAGCTGTTTTTT. Encoded protein: CASSQQGIPPGELFF.

The chain joins TRBV19 to TRBJ2-1, with TRBD2 matching over 10 bases. Per the germline V gene, CDR1 is LNHDA and CDR2 is SQIVND (reference sequence). The CDR3 runs 14 residues. The V segment lost 5 bases and the J segment 8 bases; nucleotides outside the gene matches: 6. The CDR3 DNA reads TGTGCCAGTAGTTCCCGAGCGGGAGGGGATGAGCAGTTCTTC. This sequence encodes CASSSRAGGDEQFF.

This clone was detected a few times. The chain couples TRBV28 to TRBJ1-5, with 8 bases lining up with TRBD1. V was pared by 5 bases and J by 1 base, with 7 bases of the junction left unmatched. This CDR3 region has 16 residues. From germline, CDR1 is MDHEN and CDR2 SYDVKM. CDR3 residues: CASSPRTGQSNQPQHF. CDR3 DNA: TGTGCCAGCAGTCCGCGGACAGGGCAAAGCAATCAGCCCCAGCATTTT.

The chain links TRBV7-3 to TRBJ2-3; D is possibly TRBD2 (7 bases). The germline CDR1 and CDR2 sequences are SGHTA and FQGTGA. This CDR3 spans 16 amino acids. Deletions cut 1 base from V and 3 bases from J, with 14 bases between. CDR3 residues: CASSLIPGGRTDTQYF. The CDR3 region has the DNA TGTGCCAGCAGCTTAATCCCCGGGGGGCGGACAGATACGCAGTATTTT.

The chain uses TRBV29-1 and TRBJ1-1; D is perhaps TRBD1 (6 bases). Trimming removed 3 bases from V and 4 bases from J, with 9 bases in between. This CDR3 has 12 amino acids. Germline V gives CDR1 SQVTM, CDR2 ANQGSEA. The CDR3 DNA sequence: TGCAGCGTTGATAGGGGGGTCACTGAAGCTTTCTTT. Its translation is CSVDRGVTEAFF.

A single count supports this clone. The chain carries TRBV6-5 and TRBJ2-7; 7 nucleotides agree with TRBD1. The CDR3 consists of 15 residues. Germline trimming cut 7 bases from V and 1 base from J; bases unmatched to any gene: 10. The germline V gene encodes CDR1 MNHEY and CDR2 SVGAGI. The CDR3 spells CASTDETGTSYEQYF. In DNA form, the CDR3 reads TGTGCCAGCACCGATGAGACAGGGACGTCCTACGAGCAGTACTTC.

The count of this clone is one. This chain joins TRBV5-1 and TRBJ1-2; D may be TRBD1 (6 bases). The CDR3 runs 14 residues. The V end was cut by 3 bases, the J end by 4 bases, with 13 bases between. Per the germline V gene, CDR1 is SGHRS and CDR2 is YFSETQ. The CDR3 is CASSSMDSPYGYTF. CDR3 sequence (DNA): TGCGCCAGCAGCTCCATGGACAGCCCCTATGGCTACACCTTC. Full variable domain (missing parts from reference TRBV5-1 and TRBJ1-2): KAGVTQTPRYLIKTRGQQVTLSCSPISGHRSVSWYQQTPGQGLQFLFEYFSETQRNKGNFPGRFSGRQFSNSRSEMNVSTLELGDSALYLCASSSMDSPYGYTFGSGTRLTVV.

The rearrangement links TRBV5-1 to TRBJ2-3; 7 bases are a match to TRBD2. The CDR3 spans 17 residues. Unmatched junction bases numbered 8, after V lost 0 bases and J lost 1 base. In germline, CDR1 is SGHRS, CDR2 YFSETQ. CDR3 protein: CASSLGFLADGTDTQYF. CDR3 bases: TGCGCCAGCAGCTTGGGGTTCCTAGCGGACGGCACAGATACGCAGTATTTT.

The rearrangement links TRBV19 to TRBJ1-3; TRBD1 might be the D (5 bases). The CDR3 has 16 residues. V was trimmed by 2 bases and J by 4 bases, leaving 15 bases between them. From germline, CDR1 is LNHDA and CDR2 SQIVND (reference sequence). The CDR3 reads CASSISPWGGGNTIYF. DNA of the CDR3: TGTGCCAGTAGTATATCCCCATGGGGCGGAGGAAACACCATATATTTT.

The rearrangement uses TRBV5-1 and TRBJ2-7, with 9 bases fitting TRBD1. Germline V CDR1 and CDR2: SGHRS, YFSETQ. This CDR3 contains 12 residues. V dropped 3 bases and J dropped 7; count of bases not matched to a gene: 2. The CDR3 DNA follows: TGCGCCAGCAGCTGGGGACAGGGAGAGCAGTACTTC. Translated: CASSWGQGEQYF.

The count of this clone is one. The genes are TRBV10-3 and TRBJ2-1; possibly TRBD1 or TRBD2 for D (7 bases each). The CDR3 is made up of 16 amino acids. CDR1 ENHRY and CDR2 SYGVKD come from the germline V gene. V dropped 6 bases and J dropped 3 bases, with 18 bases sitting between them. The DNA of the CDR3 is TGTGCCATCAGCCCCTCAGGGGGGGTCGGCTACAATGAGCAGTTCTTC. Translating it yields CAISPSGGVGYNEQFF.

The gene calls are TRBV10-1 and TRBJ1-1; the D gene is possibly TRBD1 (6 bases). Germline V gives CDR1 WNHNN, CDR2 SYGVQD (reference sequence). This CDR3 spans 11 amino acids. Trimming removed 6 bases from V and 5 bases from J, with 7 bases in between. CDR3 in amino acids: CASRGQTEAFF. The CDR3 DNA sequence: TGCGCCAGCAGAGGACAGACTGAAGCTTTCTTT.

V usage is TRBV9 and J usage is TRBJ2-2; tentatively, D is TRBD2 (5 bases). Deletions cut 4 bases from V and 5 bases from J, with 12 bases between. This CDR3 spans 14 amino acids. The germline CDR1 and CDR2 sequences are SGDLS and YYNGEE. As DNA, the CDR3 is TGTGCCAGCAGCTCCCGGACTGAAACCGGGGAGCTGTTTTTT. Translating it yields CASSSRTETGELFF.

This chain joins TRBV2 and TRBJ2-5, with 11 bases that match TRBD2. CDR3 length: 13 amino acids. With 10 bases clipped from V and 5 bases from J, the junction kept 6 bases outside the gene matches. Germline V gene lookup returns CDR1 SNHLY and CDR2 FYNNEI. The DNA of the CDR3 is TGTGCCACAAATAGCGGGAGGGCGGAGACCCAGTACTTC. The encoded protein is CATNSGRAETQYF.

Only a few counts were recorded for this clone. The rearrangement links TRBV9 to TRBJ1-3; D is undetermined. The CDR3 extends over 12 amino acids. From germline, CDR1 is SGDLS and CDR2 YYNGEE. V lost 0 bases and J lost 8, with 6 bases in between. CDR3 sequence: CASSVGEDTIYF. The DNA of the CDR3 is TGTGCCAGCAGCGTAGGTGAGGACACCATATATTTT. The variable domain in full, with the rest retrieved from reference TRBV9 and TRBJ1-3, is DSGVTQTPKHLITATGQRVTLRCSPRSGDLSVYWYQQSLDQGLQFLIQYYNGEERAKGNILERFSAQQFPDLHSELNLSSLELGDSALYFCASSVGEDTIYFGEGSWLTVV.

The chain links TRBV27 to TRBJ2-7, with 9 bases aligning to TRBD2. Unmatched junction bases numbered 10, after V lost 8 bases and J lost 2 bases. The CDR3 has 15 amino acids. Germline values: CDR1 MNHEY, CDR2 SMNVEV (reference sequence). CDR3 in amino acids: CASRRGGRDPYEQYF. In DNA form, the CDR3 reads TGTGCCAGCCGGAGGGGCGGGAGGGATCCCTACGAGCAGTACTTC.

The genes are TRBV6-4 and TRBJ2-2; 8 nucleotides match TRBD1. Losses at the gene ends were 5 bases for V and 0 bases for J; bases not matched to a gene: 5. The CDR3 runs to 16 residues. CDR1 is MRHNA and CDR2 is SNTAGT in the germline V gene. This CDR3 reads CASSQAGGTNTGELFF. CDR3 bases: TGTGCCAGCAGTCAAGCAGGGGGCACGAACACCGGGGAGCTGTTTTTT.